This T cell receptor beta chain was obtained from a study of T cell repertoires in cytomegalovirus infection. Study background: An indication of both CMV infection and matching HLA type came from public TCR beta signatures.

Trimming at V came to 1 base and at J to 2 bases, leaving 7 bases not matched to a gene. The CDR3 is made up of 16 amino acids. Germline values: CDR1 MGHRA, CDR2 YSYEKL. TCRdb reprocessed the reads via MiXCR and lists one record per CDR3 protein. The table shows fewer than 350,000 distinct CDR3 sequences, with 15% to 20% occurring only once. This chain links TRBV4-1 with TRBJ2-7; 8 bases are a match to TRBD2. Sequenced: PBMCs. This clonotype originated in a human donor in good health (CMV status not recorded). Some clones in this sample may be carry-over from other donors' samples. The DNA for the CDR3 is TGCGCCAGCAGCCAAGTCGGCCAGCGGGAGACCTACGAGCAGTACTTC. This translates into CASSQVGQRETYEQYF.